Presented here are 27 T cell receptor beta chains from one specimen sequenced in a study of Graves' ophthalmopathy and Graves' hyperthyroidism. RNA transcripts provided the template for amplifying TCR beta CDR3 regions. Second-round multiplex PCR came after first-round RT-PCR with HTBI primers. TCRdb fed the multiplex PCR reads into MiXCR, producing one record per CDR3 protein. Here the sample spans fewer than 400,000 distinct CDR3 sequences, 18% being singletons. Sequencing was done on a sample of peripheral blood. The origin of the receptors is a woman between 18 and 29 years old with Graves' ophthalmopathy.

The genes are TRBV4-1 and TRBJ2-4; perhaps TRBD1 as D (6 bases). Between the trimmed V and J ends, which lost 1 base and 2 bases, there was a span of 9 bases. Germline CDR1 and CDR2: MGHRA and YSYEKL. The CDR3 covers 15 residues. The CDR3 DNA is TGCGCCAGCAGCCAAGCGGGGACAACCAAAAACATTCAGTACTTC. Encoded protein: CASSQAGTTKNIQYF.

In its sample, this clonotype was seen many times. DNA of the CDR3: TGTGCCAGCAGCGGGTGGAACAATCAGCCCCAGCATTTT. It specifies CASSGWNNQPQHF. V gene TRBV6-2 or TRBV6-3 combines with J gene TRBJ1-5; D is uncertain. The CDR3 totals 13 residues. Germline V gene data show CDR1 as MNHEY and CDR2 as SVGEGT. V shed 6 bases and J shed 3 bases, with 9 bases lying between them.

This clonotype was seen repeatedly, ten times or more. The chain has TRBV6-1 and TRBJ2-7; D possibly uses TRBD1 or TRBD2 (5 bases each). The CDR3 loop spans 14 amino acids. CDR1 MNHNS and CDR2 SASEGT come from the germline V gene. V lost 4 bases and J 0 bases, leaving 10 bases between the germline ends. DNA for the CDR3: TGTGCCAGCAGTGTCCGGGACCACTCCTACGAGCAGTACTTC. It translates to CASSVRDHSYEQYF.

This clonotype was recorded many times. The J gene is TRBJ1-5, the V gene TRBV27; D not certain. Trimming stripped 2 bases from V and 2 bases from J, with 10 bases between. Per germline, CDR1 MNHEY and CDR2 SMNVEV (reference sequence). The CDR3 runs 15 residues. The CDR3 nucleotides read TGTGCCAGCAGTTTAGGGGTTGGGGGCAATCAGCCCCAGCATTTT. Encoded protein: CASSLGVGGNQPQHF.

In this sample, this clonotype turned up many times. The chain joins TRBV6-2 or TRBV6-3 to TRBJ2-2, with 8 positions matching TRBD2. The germline V gene has CDR1 MNHEY and CDR2 SVGEGT. Trimming removed 5 bases from V and 2 bases from J; junction bases left unmatched: 10. The CDR3 sequence is 17 residues long. Here the CDR3 reads CASSNPRAGGNTGELFF. CDR3 nucleotides: TGTGCCAGCAGTAACCCCAGGGCGGGAGGTAACACCGGGGAGCTGTTTTTT.

The chain links TRBV28 to TRBJ1-1; D not resolved. This CDR3 comprises 15 residues. Deletions cut 1 base from V and 4 bases from J, with 13 bases between. Germline V CDR1 and CDR2: MDHEN, SYDVKM. The CDR3 sequence: CASSLSWGVVTEAFF. The DNA for the CDR3 is TGTGCCAGCAGTTTATCTTGGGGTGTGGTCACTGAAGCTTTCTTT.

This clonotype has ten or more counts. The chain has TRBV28 and TRBJ1-2; D gene ambiguous. V was cut by 3 bases and J by 4 bases, with 6 bases left in between. Germline CDR1 MDHEN, CDR2 SYDVKM. The CDR3 extends over 12 amino acids. The CDR3 nucleotides are TGTGCCAGCAGTTTCCTGGCCTATGGCTACACCTTC. Amino acid sequence: CASSFLAYGYTF.

This clonotype was observed many times. The chain couples TRBV28 to TRBJ2-7; maybe TRBD2 (5 bases). V lost 6 bases, J lost 2 bases, and 8 bases lay in between. Looked up from germline, CDR1 is MDHEN and CDR2 is SYDVKM. This CDR3 has 12 residues. CDR3 loop: CASRKRAYEQYF. CDR3 in DNA: TGTGCCAGCAGAAAGAGGGCCTACGAGCAGTACTTC.

This clonotype was seen at least ten times. The genes are TRBV6-5 and TRBJ1-5; D gene ambiguous. The CDR3 is 14 amino acids. V lost 6 bases to trimming and J lost 0 bases, with 9 bases between them. The germline V gene encodes CDR1 MNHEY and CDR2 SVGAGI. The CDR3 DNA follows: TGTGCCAGCAGGCTGGGCGGTAGCAATCAGCCCCAGCATTTT. This translates into CASRLGGSNQPQHF.

This clonotype was detected ten times or more. The gene calls are TRBV9 and TRBJ2-2; 8 positions match TRBD2. J was trimmed by 7 bases and V by 3 bases; bases with no gene match: 11. The CDR3 extends over 16 amino acids. Looked up from germline, CDR1 is SGDLS and CDR2 is YYNGEE. The CDR3 DNA is TGTGCCAGCAGCGCCCGACTAGCGCTTCTTGGCGGGGAGCTGTTTTTT. Translated: CASSARLALLGGELFF.

This clonotype was detected once. This chain uses TRBV6-5 with TRBJ1-6, with TRBD1 matching 9 bases. Trimming removed 8 bases from V and 7 bases from J; junction bases left unmatched: 3. From germline, CDR1 is MNHEY and CDR2 SVGAGI. The CDR3 length is 13 residues. The CDR3 DNA follows: TGTGCCAGCTCGGGACAGGGCAATTCACCCCTCCACTTT. It yields the protein CASSGQGNSPLHF.

This clonotype was seen repeatedly, ten times or more. The rearrangement joins TRBV20-1 to TRBJ1-1; no definite D call. The CDR3 totals 16 residues. Trimming left V 0 bases short and J 0 bases short, with 14 bases between. Looked up from germline, CDR1 is DFQATT and CDR2 is SNEGSKA (reference sequence). The CDR3 DNA follows: TGCAGTGCTAGAGATCGTCGGGTTGGGATGAACACTGAAGCTTTCTTT. As protein: CSARDRRVGMNTEAFF.

The V gene is TRBV27, the J gene TRBJ1-3; a weak D match, TRBD1 (5 bases). CDR1 and CDR2 from the germline V gene are MNHEY and SMNVEV (reference sequence). Trimming stripped 1 base from V and 3 bases from J, with 19 bases between. CDR3 length equals 18 residues. The DNA for the CDR3 is TGTGCCAGCAGTTTATTCCCCCCTGCGGGGCCTTTTGGAAACACCATATATTTT. It yields the protein CASSLFPPAGPFGNTIYF.

This clonotype was detected many times. The gene calls are TRBV10-1 and TRBJ2-7; D gene uncertain. V lost 0 bases and J lost 2, with 11 bases in between. CDR1 and CDR2 (germline): WNHNN, SYGVQD (reference sequence). The CDR3 consists of 15 residues. The CDR3 region has the DNA TGCGCCAGCAGTGAGTCGGGGATCGCACCCTACGAGCAGTACTTC. This codes for CASSESGIAPYEQYF.

In this sample, this clonotype turned up a few times. V and J are TRBV30 and TRBJ2-4; 9 positions match TRBD1. This CDR3 is built from 16 residues. CDR1 and CDR2 (germline): GTSNPN, SVGIG (reference sequence). V was clipped by 7 bases and J by 1 base; unmatched bases: 11. The DNA of the CDR3 is TGTGCCTCGGACTACACAGGGGGCAGGGCCAAAAACATTCAGTACTTC. This gives the protein CASDYTGGRAKNIQYF.

This clonotype was observed at least ten times. The CDR3 DNA sequence: TGTGCCTCAATAGGGAGACGGCCCTACGAGCAGTACTTC. This encodes CASIGRRPYEQYF. This chain links TRBV6-2 or TRBV6-3 with TRBJ2-7, with a tentative D call TRBD2 (5 bases). V lost 11 bases and J 2 bases, leaving 16 bases between the germline ends. Germline V gene data show CDR1 as MNHEY and CDR2 as SVGEGT. This CDR3 spans 13 amino acids.

This clonotype was observed many times. The chain carries TRBV7-8 and TRBJ1-3; 7 nucleotides align to TRBD1. This CDR3 region has 16 residues. Germline V CDR1 and CDR2: SGHVS, FQNEAQ. Germline trimming cut 4 bases from V and 2 bases from J; bases unmatched to any gene: 8. The CDR3 sequence: CASSSISRGAGNTIYF. The CDR3 DNA follows: TGTGCCAGCAGCTCAATCTCCAGGGGGGCTGGAAACACCATATATTTT.

J is TRBJ2-7 and V is TRBV6-2 or TRBV6-3, with TRBD1 matching 12 bases. In germline, CDR1 is MNHEY, CDR2 SVGEGT. Unmatched junction bases numbered 6, after V lost 6 bases and J lost 6 bases. The CDR3 is made up of 14 amino acids. The CDR3 protein is CASRTGTGGSEQYF. The CDR3 DNA sequence: TGTGCCAGCAGGACCGGGACAGGGGGCAGCGAGCAGTACTTC.

The chain has TRBV7-8 and TRBJ1-1, with D possibly being TRBD1 (5 bases). The V gene lost 4 bases and the J gene lost 1 base, with 16 bases spanning the gap. Per the germline V gene, CDR1 is SGHVS and CDR2 is FQNEAQ. The CDR3 covers 16 residues. The CDR3 here is CASSSPGLGENTEAFF. The CDR3 coding sequence is TGTGCCAGCAGCTCCCCCGGGCTGGGGGAGAACACTGAAGCTTTCTTT.

The V call is TRBV6-1, the J call TRBJ2-2, with 10 bases fitting TRBD1. V lost 10 bases to trimming and J lost 3 bases; unmatched junction nucleotides: 5. The CDR3 totals 14 residues. CDR1 is MNHNS, CDR2 SASEGT, per germline. The CDR3 bases are TGTGCCATCGGGACAGGGGATGACACCGGGGAGCTGTTTTTT. Protein: CAIGTGDDTGELFF.

The chain recombines TRBV30 with TRBJ1-1; the D is unclear. V was trimmed by 0 bases and J by 10 bases, leaving 9 bases between them. From germline, CDR1 is GTSNPN and CDR2 SVGIG (reference sequence). There are 11 residues in the CDR3. CDR3 nucleotides: TGTGCCTGGAGTGTTGTGGATGGAGCTTTCTTT. Its protein product is CAWSVVDGAFF.

This clonotype was picked up a small number of times. The chain uses TRBV6-1 and TRBJ1-5; a possible D gene is TRBD1 (5 bases). With 4 bases removed from V and 5 bases from J, the gap between germline ends came to 6 bases. The CDR3 is 12 amino acids. The germline V gene encodes CDR1 MNHNS and CDR2 SASEGT. The CDR3 here is CASSAGHQPQHF. As DNA, the CDR3 is TGTGCCAGCAGTGCGGGGCATCAGCCCCAGCATTTT.

This clonotype was counted ten times or more. This may come from a read error, since a much larger clone is one base off. This rearrangement joins TRBV6-1 to TRBJ1-5; 10 bases fit TRBD1. Germline CDR1 is MNHNS and CDR2 is SASEGT. CDR3 length: 15 amino acids. V lost 1 base to trimming and J lost 5 bases; unmatched junction nucleotides: 2. CDR3 DNA: TGTGCCAGCAGTGAAGTGACAGGGGGCCATCAGCCCCAGCATTTT. Residues: CASSEVTGGHQPQHF.

This clonotype was found many times. This chain joins TRBV6-2 or TRBV6-3 and TRBJ1-2; 10 bases are a match to TRBD1. Germline-derived CDR1 and CDR2 are MNHEY and SVGEGT. Unmatched junction bases numbered 3, after V lost 2 bases and J lost 3 bases. CDR3 length: 15 amino acids. The CDR3 DNA reads as TGTGCCAGCAGTTACGTGGGACAGGGGTACTATGGCTACACCTTC. Encoded protein: CASSYVGQGYYGYTF.

This clonotype was observed at least ten times. The rearrangement joins TRBV7-2 to TRBJ2-7; 13 nucleotides line up with TRBD2. From germline, CDR1 is SGHTA and CDR2 FQGNSA. J gave up 4 bases and V 3 bases, and 9 bases lay outside the gene matches. The CDR3 is made up of 17 amino acids. CDR3 DNA sequence: TGTGCCAGCAGCTTGCAAGCACTAGCGGGAGGGCCATACGAGCAGTACTTC. This sequence encodes CASSLQALAGGPYEQYF.

This clonotype was counted many times. The chain links TRBV6-2 or TRBV6-3 to TRBJ2-7; TRBD1 agrees at 9 bases. The CDR3 has 15 residues. The V and J ends lost 5 bases and 2 bases, in that order; junction bases with no gene match: 7. The V gene's germline CDR1 is MNHEY and CDR2 SVGEGT. The CDR3 DNA reads as TGTGCCAGCAGTACCGGACAGGGGAGGACCTACGAGCAGTACTTC. Protein: CASSTGQGRTYEQYF.

This clonotype was seen at least ten times. The V gene is TRBV6-1, the J gene TRBJ1-3; D is uncertain. V was trimmed by 4 bases and J by 4 bases, leaving 11 bases between them. The CDR3 contains 14 residues. Germline CDR1 and CDR2: MNHNS and SASEGT. The CDR3 region is CASSVGVPGNTIYF. CDR3 DNA: TGTGCCAGCAGTGTCGGGGTACCCGGAAACACCATATATTTT.